Sequencing of this T cell receptor beta chain was carried out in a study of T cell repertoires in cytomegalovirus infection. About the study: Alongside well-studied HLA-B-restricted CMV epitopes, recently identified HLA-C-restricted CMV epitopes were also used. Study-wide results and limits: HLA-C-restricted CMV-specific TCR beta clonotypes were dominant in the ex vivo response.

Each CDR3 protein is one row after TCRdb ran MiXCR on the reads. The repertoire holds about 920,000 distinct CDR3 sequences, with 30% to 40% as singletons. As to this clonotype: Its cognate antigen is unknown.

The source of this sequence is a human donor in good health (CMV status not recorded). Some clones in this sample may be carry-over from other donors' samples. The material was cultured CD8+ T cells from PBMCs, obtained from culture after CMV antigen stimulation.

Here the CDR3 DNA reads TGCGCCAGCAGCCAAGTCGCGGTCAGGGAAAAGTACAATGAGCAGTTCTTC. Its translation is CASSQVAVREKYNEQFF. The V call is TRBV4-1, the J call TRBJ2-1; D may be TRBD1 (5 bases). V gave up 1 base and J gave up 4 bases, with 17 bases separating them. This CDR3 has 17 residues. Germline assignment: CDR1 MGHRA and CDR2 YSYEKL.